These 16 T cell receptor beta chains were all obtained from the same sample, sequenced in a study of blood T cell repertoires in COVID-19. Sequencing was performed with immunoSEQ multiplex PCR; in TCRdb, only in-frame clones are kept and a portion is missing. Of 35,000 to 50,000 clones listed, about nine tenths were seen once; the top ten hold just under 8.5%. The source material was peripheral blood. Receptors were obtained from a man aged 60 to 69 with active COVID-19.

This clone has just one count. J is TRBJ2-1 and V is TRBV28, with TRBD2 matching 10 bases. Unmatched junction bases numbered 8, after V lost 4 bases and J lost 8 bases. CDR1 is MDHEN and CDR2 is SYDVKM in the germline V gene. The CDR3 runs 15 residues. DNA of the CDR3: TGTGCCAGCAGTTCGGGAGCGGGAGGGCCCGATGAGCAGTTCTTC. It encodes CASSSGAGGPDEQFF. The variable domain in full, with the rest retrieved from reference TRBV28 and TRBJ2-1, is DVKVTQSSRYLVKRTGEKVFLECVQDMDHENMFWYRQDPGLGLRLIYFSYDVKMKEKGDIPEGYSVSREKKERFSLILESASTNQTSMYLCASSSGAGGPDEQFFGPGTRLTVL.

V is TRBV4-1 and J is TRBJ1-3, with D possibly TRBD1 on 6 matching bases. CDR3 size: 18 residues. The V gene lost 4 bases and the J gene lost 2 bases, with 21 bases spanning the gap. Germline V gives CDR1 MGHRA, CDR2 YSYEKL. CDR3 DNA: TGCGCCAGCAGCCCCCACAGGGCAGGGGAGAGTGCTGGAAACACCATATATTTT. It codes for CASSPHRAGESAGNTIYF.

The chain couples TRBV19 to TRBJ1-2; D call uncertain. Between the trimmed V and J ends, which lost 1 base and 8 bases, there was a span of 14 bases. CDR3 length equals 14 residues. Germline V CDR1 and CDR2: LNHDA, SQIVND (reference sequence). The chain's CDR3 is CASSIGAGSGGYTF. The CDR3 DNA follows: TGTGCCAGTAGTATAGGAGCGGGGTCTGGCGGCTACACCTTC.

This clone was picked up a small number of times. V gene TRBV5-1 combines with J gene TRBJ2-1, with 8 bases fitting TRBD2. In germline, CDR1 is SGHRS, CDR2 YFSETQ. The trim removed 4 bases at V and 10 bases at J, leaving 7 bases unmatched. The CDR3 has 13 residues. The CDR3 reads CASSPGTSNEQFF. For the CDR3, the DNA is TGCGCCAGCAGCCCCGGGACTAGTAACGAGCAGTTCTTC. Full variable domain (missing parts from reference TRBV5-1 and TRBJ2-1): KAGVTQTPRYLIKTRGQQVTLSCSPISGHRSVSWYQQTPGQGLQFLFEYFSETQRNKGNFPGRFSGRQFSNSRSEMNVSTLELGDSALYLCASSPGTSNEQFFGPGTRLTVL.

The J gene is TRBJ2-7, the V gene TRBV28; D ambiguous. V was cut by 4 bases and J by 4 bases, with 17 bases left in between. The CDR3 is made up of 15 amino acids. Germline V gene sequence: CDR1 MDHEN, CDR2 SYDVKM. DNA of the CDR3: TGTGCCAGCAGTTCACCAATCAGATACCCTTACGAGCAGTACTTC. It codes for CASSSPIRYPYEQYF.

J is TRBJ2-1 and V is TRBV6-2 or TRBV6-3; D is unresolved. The CDR3 covers 13 residues. Per germline, CDR1 MNHEY and CDR2 SVGEGT. V was shortened by 6 bases and J by 7 bases, with 13 bases between the two germline ends. CDR3 sequence: CASSLLPFNEQFF. The CDR3 DNA sequence: TGTGCCAGCAGCCTACTCCCTTTTAATGAGCAGTTCTTC.

This clone was seen a few times. This sequence joins TRBV27 and TRBJ2-2; 10 bases map to TRBD2. V dropped 10 bases and J dropped 2; count of bases not matched to a gene: 4. CDR1 is MNHEY, CDR2 SMNVEV, per germline (reference sequence). This CDR3 comprises 14 residues. The CDR3 spells CAIRLAGNTGELFF. The DNA for the CDR3 is TGTGCCATTCGACTAGCGGGTAACACCGGGGAGCTGTTTTTT.

This clone was seen more than once but under ten times. The chain carries TRBV5-5 and TRBJ1-1; weak D call: TRBD1 (6 bases). V lost 0 bases to trimming and J lost 4 bases, with 16 bases between them. The CDR3 extends over 16 amino acids. Germline CDR1 and CDR2: SGHKS and YYEKEE (reference sequence). In DNA form, the CDR3 reads TGTGCCAGCAGCTTGGACAGGGAGTGGGTTAGCACTGAAGCTTTCTTT. Amino acids: CASSLDREWVSTEAFF.

V gene TRBV19 combines with J gene TRBJ1-1; 8 nucleotides align to TRBD1. The junction had 7 bases not matched to a gene; V was cut back by 6 bases and J by 1 base. Germline lookup yields CDR1 LNHDA and CDR2 SQIVND (reference sequence). The CDR3 has 15 amino acids. DNA for the CDR3: TGTGCCAGTAGGGGGACAGGTCGGAGGAACACTGAAGCTTTCTTT. It specifies CASRGTGRRNTEAFF.

The genes are TRBV6-6 and TRBJ2-7, with TRBD1 matching 7 bases. The germline V gene encodes CDR1 MNHNY and CDR2 SVGAGI (reference sequence). The CDR3 has 14 residues. Trimming removed 5 bases from V and 3 bases from J; junction bases left unmatched: 7. The CDR3 protein is CASSHRGQSYEQYF. The CDR3 DNA reads TGTGCCAGCAGTCACCGGGGACAGAGCTACGAGCAGTACTTC.

The chain combines TRBV11-2 with TRBJ2-7; 8 bases match TRBD2. The CDR3 consists of 16 residues. After removal of 6 bases from V and 6 bases from J, the junction contained 16 bases not matched to a gene. CDR1 and CDR2 from the germline V gene are SGHAT and FQNNGV. The CDR3 nucleotides read TGTGCCAGCAGACTCGACTCCGGGACTAGGGGACGCGAGCAGTACTTC. The encoded protein is CASRLDSGTRGREQYF.

The chain employs TRBV28 and TRBJ1-2, with 10 bases that match TRBD1. Germline trimming cut 6 bases from V and 4 bases from J; bases unmatched to any gene: 5. This CDR3 has 14 residues. Germline V gives CDR1 MDHEN, CDR2 SYDVKM. The chain's CDR3 is CASSQTGGGYGYTF. CDR3 nucleotide sequence: TGTGCCAGCAGCCAGACAGGGGGCGGCTATGGCTACACCTTC.

The V gene is TRBV15, the J gene TRBJ1-1; D is possibly TRBD1 (5 bases). The germline V gene encodes CDR1 LNHNV and CDR2 YYDKDF (reference sequence). The CDR3 spans 13 residues. Deletions cut 5 bases from V and 7 bases from J, with 14 bases between. The CDR3 spells CATSGAGLNEAFF. The DNA for the CDR3 is TGTGCCACCAGCGGGGCAGGCCTAAATGAAGCTTTCTTT.

The gene calls are TRBV7-2 and TRBJ2-7; 7 bases align to TRBD1. Germline V CDR1 and CDR2: SGHTA, FQGNSA. The V segment lost 3 bases and the J segment 0 bases; nucleotides outside the gene matches: 5. The CDR3 is 15 residues long. The chain's CDR3 is CASSLAGTASYEQYF. CDR3 nucleotide sequence: TGTGCCAGCAGCTTGGCCGGGACAGCCTCCTACGAGCAGTACTTC.

V gene TRBV25-1 combines with J gene TRBJ1-2; D is possibly TRBD1 (6 bases). CDR1 is MGHDK and CDR2 is SYGVNS in the germline V gene. CDR3 length: 15 amino acids. The V end was cut by 5 bases, the J end by 4 bases, with 17 bases between. The chain's CDR3 is CASSPGESVGYGYTF. Written as DNA, the CDR3 is TGTGCCAGCAGTCCAGGGGAGTCCGTCGGCTATGGCTACACCTTC.

The chain carries TRBV28 and TRBJ2-3, with 8 nucleotides matching TRBD2. This CDR3 has 15 residues. CDR1 MDHEN and CDR2 SYDVKM come from the germline V gene. Unmatched junction bases numbered 8, after V lost 5 bases and J lost 4 bases. The CDR3 loop is CASSPGRAGADTQYF. DNA for the CDR3: TGTGCCAGCAGTCCCGGGCGAGCGGGAGCAGATACGCAGTATTTT.